These 3 T cell receptor beta chains originate from one sample sequenced in a study of PD-L1 blockade in urothelial cancer. Using immunoSEQ multiplex PCR, the repertoire was profiled, and TCRdb retains in-frame clones only, with some absent. The profile shows approximately 46,000 clones, around nine tenths of them singletons. The sequencing used PBMCs, collected around atezolizumab (anti-PD-L1) treatment. The source is a man in his sixties with urothelial cancer.

This CDR3 is CASSPWGQAADTQYF. CDR3 in DNA: TGCGCCAGCAGCCCCTGGGGACAGGCCGCAGATACGCAGTATTTT. The rearrangement links TRBV5-1 to TRBJ2-3; 8 positions agree with TRBD1. Germline V gene data show CDR1 as SGHRS and CDR2 as YFSETQ. After removal of 4 bases from V and 4 bases from J, the junction contained 8 bases not matched to a gene. This CDR3 comprises 15 residues. The full variable domain, completed using reference TRBV5-1 and TRBJ2-3, is KAGVTQTPRYLIKTRGQQVTLSCSPISGHRSVSWYQQTPGQGLQFLFEYFSETQRNKGNFPGRFSGRQFSNSRSEMNVSTLELGDSALYLCASSPWGQAADTQYFGPGTRLTVL.

The chain carries TRBV27 and TRBJ1-6; tentative D call: TRBD1 (5 bases). Germline V gene sequence: CDR1 MNHEY, CDR2 SMNVEV (reference sequence). V lost 3 bases and J lost 11, with 8 bases in between. The CDR3 runs to 12 residues. CDR3 sequence reads: CASSFQGTPLHF. In nucleotides, the CDR3 is TGTGCCAGCAGTTTCCAGGGTACACCCCTCCACTTT.

This chain joins TRBV10-1 and TRBJ2-7; 9 bases map to TRBD1. This CDR3 region has 18 residues. Per the germline V gene, CDR1 is WNHNN and CDR2 is SYGVQD (reference sequence). V dropped 7 bases and J dropped 2; count of bases not matched to a gene: 18. The CDR3 here is CASKGAGQGKRGPYEQYF. CDR3 bases: TGCGCCAGCAAAGGAGCCGGACAGGGGAAACGGGGGCCCTACGAGCAGTACTTC.